This record concerns one T cell receptor (beta chain) sequence. PCR employed 60 Vbeta and 13 Jbeta primers. TCRdb keeps only in-frame clones here, not all; method: immunoSEQ multiplex PCR. The data hold 100,000 to 150,000 clones, with 80% to 85% observed a single time. The record originates from a study of cytomegalovirus exposure and HLA in healthy donors. Trimming took 5 bases from V and 4 from J; bases not matched to a gene: 8. CDR3 length equals 16 residues. Germline values: CDR1 SGHVS, CDR2 FNYEAQ. Material for sequencing was PBMCs. The sequence was obtained from a man between 18 and 35 years old in good health and CMV-seronegative. The genes are TRBV7-6 and TRBJ2-2, with 9 bases identical to TRBD1. The chain's CDR3 is CASSPPGQGITGELFF. The CDR3, as DNA: TGTGCCAGCAGCCCACCGGGACAGGGAATCACCGGGGAGCTGTTTTTT.